This section outlines one TCR beta chain sequence together with its context. Its specificity is not known. 60 Vbeta and 13 Jbeta primers were used in PCR. Here immunoSEQ multiplex PCR was the method, and the copy in TCRdb shows in-frame clones only, minus some. The sample records 180,000 or so clones, about four fifths being singletons. The data were obtained in a study of cytomegalovirus exposure and HLA in healthy donors. General observations from the study: The productive fraction for most TCR beta V segments was about 87% or about 30% in an earlier analysis.

The CDR3 totals 17 residues. V shed 4 bases and J 4 bases; nucleotides not matched to a gene: 14. The V gene's germline CDR1 is ENHRY and CDR2 SYGVKD. Sequencing was done on a sample of PBMCs. This sequence joins TRBV10-3 and TRBJ1-1, with TRBD1 matching over 8 bases. This receptor was obtained from a woman younger than 30 in good health and CMV-seronegative. CDR3 in amino acids: CAISVRLRGQVPTEAFF. In nucleotides, the CDR3 is TGTGCCATCAGTGTCCGCCTGAGGGGACAGGTCCCCACTGAAGCTTTCTTT.